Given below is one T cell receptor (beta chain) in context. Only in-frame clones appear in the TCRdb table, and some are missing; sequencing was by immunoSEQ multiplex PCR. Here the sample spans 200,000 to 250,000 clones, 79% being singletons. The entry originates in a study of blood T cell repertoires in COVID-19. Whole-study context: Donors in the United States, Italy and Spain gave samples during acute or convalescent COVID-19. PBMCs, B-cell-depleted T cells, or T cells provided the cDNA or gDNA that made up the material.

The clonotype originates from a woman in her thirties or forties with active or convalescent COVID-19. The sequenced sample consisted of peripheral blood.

The CDR3 DNA follows: TGCGCCAGCAGTGACTACTCGGGGGATGAGCAGTTCTTC. Protein product: CASSDYSGDEQFF. The rearrangement uses TRBV10-1 and TRBJ2-1; maybe TRBD2 (6 bases). The CDR3 runs to 13 residues. Germline lookup yields CDR1 WNHNN and CDR2 SYGVQD (reference sequence). Trimming left V 3 bases short and J 8 bases short, with 11 bases between.